Presented here are 27 T cell receptor beta chains from one specimen sequenced in a study of cytomegalovirus exposure and HLA in healthy donors. Sequencing used immunoSEQ multiplex PCR; TCRdb keeps in-frame clones, though not all of them. The repertoire consists of roughly 130,000 clones, with about 90% occurring once and the leading ten covering less than 1.5%. Sequencing input: PBMCs. All receptors derive from a man aged 25-40 years in good health and CMV-seronegative.

V usage is TRBV1 and J usage is TRBJ2-1; no DNA check was done on the table's D call, TRBD2. TRBV1 is deemed a pseudogene. The CDR3 runs 17 residues. This CDR3 reads CTSSPYGAGFSYNEQFF. The CDR3 DNA follows: TGCACCAGCAGCCCCTACGGAGCGGGATTCTCCTACAATGAGCAGTTCTTC.

This chain joins TRBV2 and TRBJ2-6, with no clear D. Germline CDR1 SNHLY, CDR2 FYNNEI. This CDR3 comprises 17 residues. V was cut by 6 bases and J by 0 bases, with 15 bases left in between. The CDR3 region has the DNA TGTGCCAGCAGCGAGACATTCTCCTACTCTGGGGCCAACGTCCTGACTTTC. Residues: CASSETFSYSGANVLTF. Full variable domain (outside the CDR3, taken from reference TRBV2 and TRBJ2-6): EPEVTQTPSHQVTQMGQEVILRCVPISNHLYFYWYRQILGQKVEFLVSFYNNEISEKSEIFDDQFSVERPDGSNFTLKIRSTKLEDSAMYFCASSETFSYSGANVLTFGAGSRLTVL.

This clone was seen just once. The chain carries TRBV9 and TRBJ2-5, with 12 bases matching TRBD2. V lost 4 bases, J lost 3 bases, and 7 bases stayed unmatched. CDR3 length: 16 amino acids. CDR1 and CDR2 (germline): SGDLS, YYNGEE. This CDR3 is CASSSGGLAGEETQYF. The CDR3 DNA follows: TGTGCCAGCAGCTCCGGGGGACTAGCGGGTGAAGAGACCCAGTACTTC.

This chain joins TRBV30 and TRBJ2-7, with TRBD2 identical over 12 bases. V shed 2 bases and J 3 bases; nucleotides not matched to a gene: 11. This CDR3 comprises 17 residues. Germline-derived CDR1 and CDR2 are GTSNPN and SVGIG (reference sequence). The CDR3 nucleotides are TGTGCCTGGAGTCAAAAAACAGGGACTAGCGGGTTCTACGAGCAGTACTTC. Translating it yields CAWSQKTGTSGFYEQYF.

This chain links TRBV11-2 with TRBJ1-1, with D unresolved. The CDR3 is 15 residues long. The germline gives CDR1 SGHAT, CDR2 FQNNGV. V gave up 5 bases and J gave up 4 bases, with 17 bases separating them. CDR3 DNA: TGTGCCAGCAGCCTAACCGACGGCGGGTTCACTGAAGCTTTCTTT. Encoded protein: CASSLTDGGFTEAFF.

The chain uses TRBV7-9 and TRBJ2-1, with a weak D call TRBD1 (5 bases). With 1 base removed from V and 7 bases from J, the gap between germline ends came to 14 bases. This CDR3 is 15 amino acids long. Germline loops: CDR1 SEHNR, CDR2 FQNEAQ (reference sequence). This chain's CDR3 is CASSLGGARRNEQFF. In nucleotides, the CDR3 is TGTGCCAGCAGCTTAGGGGGCGCCCGCCGGAATGAGCAGTTCTTC.

The rearrangement uses TRBV27 and TRBJ1-5; maybe TRBD1 (5 bases). This CDR3 has 15 residues. V lost 8 bases to trimming and J lost 7 bases, with 21 bases between them. The V gene's germline CDR1 is MNHEY and CDR2 SMNVEV (reference sequence). CDR3 protein: CASRQGQRGSQPQHF. The CDR3, as DNA: TGTGCCAGCCGGCAGGGCCAACGTGGAAGCCAGCCCCAGCATTTT.

The chain carries TRBV10-3 and TRBJ2-1; 10 nucleotides agree with TRBD2. V trimming: 4 bases; J trimming: 0 bases; junction bases outside the gene matches: 12. CDR1 ENHRY and CDR2 SYGVKD come from the germline V gene. This CDR3 contains 19 residues. CDR3 sequence reads: CAISGRTSGVEGSYNEQFF. For the CDR3, the DNA is TGTGCCATCAGTGGCAGGACTAGCGGAGTCGAGGGCTCCTACAATGAGCAGTTCTTC.

This chain uses TRBV7-9 with TRBJ1-1; D is unclear. This CDR3 spans 13 amino acids. Per the germline V gene, CDR1 is SEHNR and CDR2 is FQNEAQ (reference sequence). Trimming stripped 1 base from V and 10 bases from J, with 13 bases between. The CDR3 region has the DNA TGTGCCAGCAGCTTAGACCCCTCACCCGGAGCTTTCTTT. It is translated as CASSLDPSPGAFF.

The chain joins TRBV7-2 to TRBJ2-7; weak D call: TRBD2 (6 bases). CDR3 size: 13 residues. Germline V gene sequence: CDR1 SGHTA, CDR2 FQGNSA. The V end lost 5 bases, the J end lost 2 bases, and 10 bases lay between the germline ends. CDR3: CASSVRGTYEQYF. DNA for the CDR3: TGTGCCAGCAGCGTGCGGGGTACCTACGAGCAGTACTTC.

This clone is a singleton in its sample. This rearrangement joins TRBV30 to TRBJ1-3; no definite D call. The V end lost 0 bases, the J end lost 0 bases, and 18 bases lay between the germline ends. Germline lookup yields CDR1 GTSNPN and CDR2 SVGIG (reference sequence). The CDR3 runs 18 residues. This CDR3 reads CAWSVPSLRASSGNTIYF. CDR3 in DNA: TGTGCCTGGAGTGTACCCTCCCTGCGGGCAAGCTCTGGAAACACCATATATTTT.

The chain joins TRBV5-4 to TRBJ2-7; 7 bases are shared with TRBD2. Germline loops: CDR1 SGHNT, CDR2 YYREEE (reference sequence). The CDR3 extends over 12 amino acids. Trimming at V came to 5 bases and at J to 3 bases, leaving 2 bases not matched to a gene. The CDR3 protein is CASSSSGYEQYF. The CDR3, as DNA: TGTGCCAGCAGTTCTAGCGGCTACGAGCAGTACTTC.

The chain employs TRBV5-5 and TRBJ1-5; D not certain. This CDR3 has 14 residues. Trimming took off 4 bases at V and 4 bases at J, with 12 bases between the two ends. CDR1 is SGHKS, CDR2 YYEKEE, per germline (reference sequence). The CDR3 sequence: CASSSLGPNQPQHF. The CDR3, as DNA: TGTGCCAGCAGCAGCCTGGGCCCTAATCAGCCCCAGCATTTT.

This clone was found once. J is TRBJ2-5 and V is TRBV30, with 10 bases lining up with TRBD2. This CDR3 is built from 15 residues. CDR1 and CDR2 (germline): GTSNPN, SVGIG (reference sequence). Trimming took 3 bases from V and 5 from J; bases not matched to a gene: 9. The CDR3 DNA sequence: TGTGCCTGGAGGGCCGGGACTAGCGTATTTGAGACCCAGTACTTC. This translates into CAWRAGTSVFETQYF.

V usage is TRBV4-1 and J usage is TRBJ1-1; no definite D call. The CDR3 length is 15 residues. CDR1 is MGHRA and CDR2 is YSYEKL in the germline V gene. Trimming stripped 4 bases from V and 0 bases from J, with 12 bases between. In nucleotides, the CDR3 is TGCGCCAGCAGCCTAACCAGATCCATGAACACTGAAGCTTTCTTT. It yields the protein CASSLTRSMNTEAFF.

J is TRBJ1-3 and V is TRBV7-2; D is possibly TRBD1 (5 bases). The V end was cut by 5 bases, the J end by 0 bases, with 17 bases between. The CDR3 has 17 amino acids. CDR1 is SGHTA and CDR2 is FQGNSA in the germline V gene. The CDR3 region is CASSPSGGGSSGNTIYF. CDR3 in DNA: TGTGCCAGCAGCCCTTCCGGGGGGGGTTCCTCTGGAAACACCATATATTTT.

The chain combines TRBV7-2 with TRBJ2-2, with TRBD2 matching 7 bases. Per the germline V gene, CDR1 is SGHTA and CDR2 is FQGNSA. The CDR3 has 15 residues. The ends lost 4 bases at V and 5 bases at J; junction bases unmatched: 7. CDR3 DNA sequence: TGTGCCAGCAGCTCCCCGGGCGGGGGTACCGGGGAGCTGTTTTTT. It yields the protein CASSSPGGGTGELFF.

The V gene is TRBV9, the J gene TRBJ2-1, with D possibly being TRBD2 (5 bases). The CDR3 runs 15 residues. Trimming left V 4 bases short and J 0 bases short, with 11 bases between. CDR1 is SGDLS, CDR2 YYNGEE, per germline. The CDR3 sequence is CASSPSAVSYNEQFF. In DNA form, the CDR3 reads TGTGCCAGCAGCCCCTCAGCGGTCTCCTACAATGAGCAGTTCTTC.

This chain connects TRBV5-1 to TRBJ2-2; 11 nucleotides align to TRBD2. Germline V gives CDR1 SGHRS, CDR2 YFSETQ. The CDR3 consists of 16 residues. V was clipped by 4 bases and J by 5 bases; unmatched bases: 7. The DNA of the CDR3 is TGCGCCAGCAGCCCTAGGCTAGCGGGAGGAACCGGGGAGCTGTTTTTT. It translates to CASSPRLAGGTGELFF.

The chain is built from TRBV5-6 and TRBJ1-2, with a possible D match to TRBD1 (5 bases). The CDR3 has 12 residues. Trimming left V 5 bases short and J 12 bases short, with 17 bases between. CDR1 is SGHDT, CDR2 YYEEEE, per germline. CDR3 residues: CASSTLGGRHTF. The CDR3 bases are TGTGCCAGCAGTACTCTGGGGGGGAGGCACACCTTC.

The chain links TRBV11-2 to TRBJ2-1; 9 nucleotides align to TRBD2. The CDR3 contains 15 residues. With 5 bases clipped from V and 2 bases from J, the junction kept 4 bases outside the gene matches. Per germline, CDR1 SGHAT and CDR2 FQNNGV. CDR3 coding DNA: TGTGCCAGCAGCGTTAGCGGGGGCACCTACAATGAGCAGTTCTTC. It encodes CASSVSGGTYNEQFF.

The CDR3 loop is CASSERSGGSHEQYF. CDR3 bases: TGTGCCAGCAGTGAACGGTCAGGGGGATCCCACGAGCAGTACTTC. The V and J genes are TRBV6-1 and TRBJ2-7, with 7 bases matching TRBD1. The V gene end was trimmed by 2 bases and the J gene end by 5 bases; junction bases not matched to a gene: 9. Germline CDR1 is MNHNS and CDR2 is SASEGT. The CDR3 spans 15 residues.

The J gene is TRBJ2-7, the V gene TRBV27, with D maybe TRBD2 (5 bases). Between the trimmed V and J ends, which lost 6 bases and 3 bases, there was a span of 15 bases. Germline V lookup: CDR1 MNHEY, CDR2 SMNVEV (reference sequence). This CDR3 has 14 residues. This CDR3 is CASSLPGTYYEQYF. The CDR3 DNA sequence: TGTGCCAGCAGCCTTCCGGGAACCTACTACGAGCAGTACTTC.

This chain joins TRBV27 and TRBJ2-3, with D tentatively TRBD2 (6 bases). This CDR3 has 16 residues. V gave up 2 bases and J gave up 1 base, with 13 bases separating them. CDR1 and CDR2 (germline): MNHEY, SMNVEV (reference sequence). The CDR3 protein is CASSLGSGRRTDTQYF. For the CDR3, the DNA is TGTGCCAGCAGTTTAGGTAGCGGAAGACGCACAGATACGCAGTATTTT.

The rearrangement links TRBV4-3 to TRBJ2-1, with 9 positions matching TRBD2. The CDR3 runs to 17 residues. In germline, CDR1 is LGHNA, CDR2 YSLEER. The V gene end was trimmed by 0 bases and the J gene end by 4 bases; junction bases not matched to a gene: 7. The CDR3 DNA reads TGCGCCAGCAGCCAAGATCGGGTTAGCGGGAGTTACAATGAGCAGTTCTTC. Its translation is CASSQDRVSGSYNEQFF.

This clone has only one observation. This chain joins TRBV29-1 and TRBJ2-7; D is uncertain. The length of the CDR3 is 11 residues. V was clipped by 5 bases and J by 1 base, with 6 bases between them. Germline loops: CDR1 SQVTM, CDR2 ANQGSEA. The CDR3 region is CSVTTSYEQYF. Written as DNA, the CDR3 is TGCAGCGTTACGACTTCCTACGAGCAGTACTTC.

This sequence joins TRBV14 and TRBJ1-6; 9 bases are a match to TRBD1. The junction had 6 bases not matched to a gene; V was cut back by 4 bases and J by 11 bases. Germline V lookup: CDR1 SGHDN, CDR2 FVKESK. The CDR3 runs to 14 residues. Here the CDR3 reads CASSRGQGIAPLHF. The CDR3 DNA reads TGTGCCAGCAGCCGAGGACAGGGGATCGCACCCCTCCACTTT.